Below, one TCR beta chain is given with its context. This specimen belongs to a study of blood T cell repertoires in COVID-19. Clones were read by immunoSEQ multiplex PCR, and TCRdb kept only the in-frame ones, dropping some. The sample has approximately 91,000 clones; roughly 80% are singletons. Trimming stripped 5 bases from V and 3 bases from J, with 13 bases between. Germline-derived CDR1 and CDR2 are SEHNR and FQNEAQ (reference sequence). The CDR3 has 15 residues. This chain links TRBV7-9 with TRBJ1-4, with D tentatively TRBD1 (5 bases). Specimen: peripheral blood. This TCR was sampled from a human donor in a cohort sampled during active COVID-19. The CDR3 nucleotides read TGTGCCAGCAGCACCTCAGGGATAGCTAATGAAAAACTGTTTTTT. The encoded protein is CASSTSGIANEKLFF.